The next 17 T cell receptor beta chains were all read from a single sample in a study of molecular identifiers for immune sequencing clone quantification. From the PCR reads, TCRdb called clonotypes with MiXCR, one entry per CDR3 protein. The table has some 680,000 distinct CDR3 sequences, roughly 27% seen once. The material sequenced was naive CD8+ T cells from blood, with Jurkat cell RNA spiked in. The subset is: FACS-sorted CD8+CD4-CCR7+CD45RA+ naive T cells. These receptors came from a human donor in good health. Some libraries in this study had Jurkat cell RNA spiked in.

This clonotype was observed at least ten times. This chain joins TRBV7-9 and TRBJ1-5; D might be TRBD1 (6 bases). Germline CDR1 and CDR2: SEHNR and FQNEAQ (reference sequence). The V end lost 4 bases, the J end lost 6 bases, and 10 bases lay between the germline ends. The CDR3 sequence is 13 residues long. DNA for the CDR3: TGTGCCAGCAGCTCAGGGGTGAGTCAGCCCCAGCATTTT. Translating it yields CASSSGVSQPQHF.

Note on this clonotype: The junction shows a germline mismatch at one end, possibly a read error. The gene calls are TRBV19 and TRBJ2-5, with D unclear. The CDR3 covers 14 residues. Per germline, CDR1 LNHDA and CDR2 SQIVND (reference sequence). The CDR3 reads CASSIIVCEETQYF. Written as DNA, the CDR3 is TGTGCCAGTAGTATCATAGTGTGCGAAGAGACACAGTACTTC.

This clonotype was observed at least ten times. The chain uses TRBV20-1 and TRBJ2-7, with no clear D. The V end lost 3 bases, the J end lost 0 bases, and 9 bases lay between the germline ends. CDR1 and CDR2 from the germline V gene are DFQATT and SNEGSKA (reference sequence). The CDR3 runs to 13 residues. Written as DNA, the CDR3 is TGCAGTGCTAGGGTTTTTTTCTCCTACGAGCAGTACTTC. It specifies CSARVFFSYEQYF.

Comment on this clonotype: Mismatch with germline at one junction end may stem from a read error. V and J are TRBV5-5 and TRBJ1-3; tentative D call: TRBD1 (6 bases). CDR3 size: 15 residues. Per germline, CDR1 SGHKS and CDR2 YYEKEE (reference sequence). The CDR3 sequence: CASSLAGGGGNTVYF. The CDR3 DNA reads as TGTGCCAGCAGCTTGGCGGGTGGGGGCGGAAACACCGTATATTTT.

This chain uses TRBV28 with TRBJ1-2, with TRBD1 identical over 7 bases. The CDR3 consists of 18 residues. V was clipped by 6 bases and J by 2 bases; unmatched bases: 18. Per the germline V gene, CDR1 is MDHEN and CDR2 is SYDVKM. As DNA, the CDR3 is TGTGCCAGCAGCCCAACACCCGGGACAGAAGGGGGGAACTATGGCTACACCTTC. Amino acids: CASSPTPGTEGGNYGYTF.

This clonotype has ten or more counts. This sequence joins TRBV5-1 and TRBJ1-5; maybe TRBD1 (5 bases). Trimming removed 5 bases from V and 9 bases from J, with 15 bases in between. The CDR3 sequence is 13 residues long. Germline lookup yields CDR1 SGHRS and CDR2 YFSETQ. The CDR3 sequence: CASREQDSGPQHF. The CDR3, as DNA: TGCGCCAGCAGAGAACAGGACTCAGGGCCCCAGCATTTT.

The chain is built from TRBV12-3 or TRBV12-4 and TRBJ1-1, with TRBD1 identical over 7 bases. The CDR3 runs 11 residues. V lost 6 bases, J lost 7 bases, and 2 bases stayed unmatched. This CDR3 reads CASRTGFEAFF. The DNA for the CDR3 is TGTGCCAGCAGGACAGGGTTTGAAGCTTTCTTT.

This clonotype was observed many times. The chain has TRBV27 and TRBJ2-5; D unresolved. V was cut by 8 bases and J by 5 bases, with 15 bases left in between. This CDR3 has 13 residues. CDR1 MNHEY and CDR2 SMNVEV come from the germline V gene (reference sequence). CDR3 in amino acids: CASLRDRRETQYF. The CDR3 coding sequence is TGTGCCAGCTTACGAGACCGGCGTGAGACCCAGTACTTC.

This clonotype was found many times. The chain recombines TRBV4-3 with TRBJ2-1; possibly TRBD1 for D (6 bases). The germline V gene has CDR1 LGHNA and CDR2 YSLEER. V gave up 3 bases and J gave up 4 bases, with 10 bases separating them. This CDR3 comprises 14 residues. The CDR3 loop reads CASSHRGPYNEQFF. The CDR3 bases are TGCGCCAGCAGCCACAGGGGACCATACAATGAGCAGTTCTTC.

There are many counts of this clonotype. CDR3: CASSIGPQETQYF. In DNA, the CDR3 is TGTGCCAGCAGTATCGGGCCTCAGGAGACCCAGTACTTC. The chain has TRBV28 and TRBJ2-5; D unclear. The V gene's germline CDR1 is MDHEN and CDR2 SYDVKM. V was trimmed by 5 bases and J by 5 bases, leaving 12 bases between them. The CDR3 runs to 13 residues.

V is TRBV20-1 and J is TRBJ2-7; D is unclear. The CDR3 is 14 residues long. Looked up from germline, CDR1 is DFQATT and CDR2 is SNEGSKA (reference sequence). V lost 3 bases and J lost 0, with 12 bases in between. CDR3 in DNA: TGCAGTGCTAGGTCTACGGTAAGCTCCTACGAGCAGTACTTC. Amino acid sequence: CSARSTVSSYEQYF.

Concerning this clonotype: A much larger clone lies a single base off, so this may be a read error. The chain recombines TRBV4-3 with TRBJ2-5; 12 bases are shared with TRBD2. Germline CDR1 and CDR2: LGHNA and YSLEER. V shed 0 bases, J shed 2 bases, and the junction held 7 bases outside the gene matches. The CDR3 has 18 residues. The CDR3 loop reads CASSQELAGGRLQETQYF. CDR3 nucleotide sequence: TGCGCCAGCAGCCAAGAGCTAGCGGGGGGGCGCTTACAAGAGACCCAGTACTTC.

Many counts were recorded for this clonotype. The gene calls are TRBV12-3 or TRBV12-4 and TRBJ1-1, with D uncertain. V was cut by 6 bases and J by 4 bases, with 6 bases left in between. The CDR3 runs 11 residues. The CDR3 loop reads CASSFSTEAFF. The DNA of the CDR3 is TGTGCCAGCAGCTTCTCCACTGAAGCTTTCTTT.

In its sample, this clonotype was seen many times. V is TRBV9 and J is TRBJ2-3, with 8 bases matching TRBD1. CDR3 length: 19 residues. J gave up 1 base and V 2 bases, and 15 bases lay outside the gene matches. The V gene's germline CDR1 is SGDLS and CDR2 YYNGEE. The CDR3 DNA sequence: TGTGCCAGCAGCGTGCGGACAGGGAAGGGGCCCCCCGGCACAGATACGCAGTATTTT. Translating it yields CASSVRTGKGPPGTDTQYF.

This clonotype has a handful of counts. The CDR3 DNA reads TGTGCCAGCAGTATTAGGGGGAATGAGCAGTTCTTC. This encodes CASSIRGNEQFF. V is TRBV27 and J is TRBJ2-1; the D gene is possibly TRBD1 (6 bases). Per germline, CDR1 MNHEY and CDR2 SMNVEV (reference sequence). With 5 bases removed from V and 7 bases from J, the gap between germline ends came to 9 bases. The CDR3 is 12 amino acids.

About this clonotype itself: At one of its ends the junction is not consistent with the germline gene, which may arise from a read error. CDR3 nucleotide sequence: TGTGCCAGCAGCTTATCGTACAATGAGCAGCTCTTC. Amino acids: CASSLSYNEQLF. The chain couples TRBV7-2 to TRBJ2-1, with D unresolved. Germline CDR1 is SGHTA and CDR2 is FQGNSA. This CDR3 has 12 residues.

Only a few counts were recorded for this clonotype. This CDR3 is CASSILGARLQFF. CDR3 DNA sequence: TGTGCCAGTAGTATTTTGGGCGCCCGATTGCAGTTCTTC. V is TRBV19 and J is TRBJ2-1; D unresolved. V was trimmed by 3 bases and J by 12 bases, leaving 15 bases between them. This CDR3 region has 13 residues. The germline gives CDR1 LNHDA, CDR2 SQIVND (reference sequence).